Presented here are 28 T cell receptor beta chains from one specimen sequenced in a study of blood T cell repertoires in COVID-19. Sequencing used immunoSEQ multiplex PCR; TCRdb keeps in-frame clones, though not all of them. The profile covers some 100,000 clones, with just under 95% appearing a single time and around 5.7% taken by the ten largest. Sequenced material: peripheral blood. The receptors shown here come from a man aged 65 to 85 with acute or convalescent COVID-19.

In the case of this clone: The sample holds other DNA sequences that translate to the same CDR3. The rearrangement joins TRBV5-1 to TRBJ2-7, with D possibly matching TRBD1 (6 bases). The CDR3 has 12 residues. Looked up from germline, CDR1 is SGHRS and CDR2 is YFSETQ. Trimming removed 2 bases at V and 4 bases at J, with 7 bases between. The CDR3, as DNA: TGCGCCAGCAGCTTACAGGGTTACGAGCAGTACTTC. Its translation is CASSLQGYEQYF. The entire variable domain, with the rest obtained from reference TRBV5-1 and TRBJ2-7, is as follows: KAGVTQTPRYLIKTRGQQVTLSCSPISGHRSVSWYQQTPGQGLQFLFEYFSETQRNKGNFPGRFSGRQFSNSRSEMNVSTLELGDSALYLCASSLQGYEQYFGPGTRLTVT.

The genes are TRBV24-1 and TRBJ2-1; D perhaps matches TRBD1 (6 bases). CDR3 length: 15 residues. V gave up 2 bases and J gave up 7 bases, with 14 bases separating them. Germline lookup yields CDR1 KGHDR and CDR2 SFDVKD. CDR3 region: CATSDSSRGQNEQFF. The CDR3 DNA reads as TGTGCCACCAGTGATTCATCCAGGGGCCAGAATGAGCAGTTCTTC.

The chain carries TRBV30 and TRBJ2-2; unclear D gene. Germline lookup yields CDR1 GTSNPN and CDR2 SVGIG (reference sequence). V was shortened by 4 bases and J by 1 base, with 7 bases between the two germline ends. The length of the CDR3 is 13 residues. The CDR3 sequence: CAWTRLNTGELFF. Here the CDR3 DNA reads TGTGCCTGGACCCGACTGAACACCGGGGAGCTGTTTTTT.

This clone was seen a handful of times. The chain has TRBV4-2 and TRBJ1-5; D is ambiguous. Between the trimmed V and J ends, which lost 0 bases and 3 bases, there was a span of 9 bases. The CDR3 is 15 amino acids. The V gene's germline CDR1 is LGHNA and CDR2 YNFKEQ. CDR3 DNA sequence: TGTGCCAGCAGCCAAGATGGAGGCCTCAATCAGCCCCAGCATTTT. This gives the protein CASSQDGGLNQPQHF.

By frequency in the sample, this clone is medium-sized. V is TRBV29-1 and J is TRBJ2-5; D is perhaps TRBD2 (6 bases). The germline V and J ends were trimmed by 4 bases and 4 bases, with 13 bases remaining between them. The CDR3 sequence is 13 residues long. The germline V gene encodes CDR1 SQVTM and CDR2 ANQGSEA. CDR3 DNA sequence: TGCAGCGTTGGGGGCTGGGGAGGAGAGACCCAGTACTTC. Translated: CSVGGWGGETQYF.

CDR3 DNA sequence: TGTGCCAGCAGCTTTCCGGGACAGGGCGGGGAGACCCAGTACTTC. Its translation is CASSFPGQGGETQYF. V usage is TRBV5-6 and J usage is TRBJ2-5, with 9 positions matching TRBD1. Germline-derived CDR1 and CDR2 are SGHDT and YYEEEE. V was pared by 2 bases and J by 5 bases, with 7 bases of the junction left unmatched. The CDR3 consists of 15 residues.

This clone was found a few times. This chain uses TRBV4-2 with TRBJ2-3; TRBD2 aligns across 8 bases. J lost 2 bases, V lost 1 base, and 5 bases had no gene match. This CDR3 spans 16 amino acids. Germline assignment: CDR1 LGHNA and CDR2 YNFKEQ. The CDR3 nucleotides read TGTGCCAGCAGCCAAGTTACTAGCGGAGACACAGATACGCAGTATTTT. Its protein is CASSQVTSGDTDTQYF.

The CDR3 nucleotides are TGTGCCAGCAGTGAAGCGCGGCCGATAGTCTACGAGCAGTACTTC. Amino acids: CASSEARPIVYEQYF. The V gene is TRBV2, the J gene TRBJ2-7; D is unresolved. Trimming took 0 bases from V and 3 from J, leaving 12 bases between them. CDR3 length: 15 amino acids. Per germline, CDR1 SNHLY and CDR2 FYNNEI. Full variable domain (rest looked up from reference TRBV2 and TRBJ2-7): EPEVTQTPSHQVTQMGQEVILRCVPISNHLYFYWYRQILGQKVEFLVSFYNNEISEKSEIFDDQFSVERPDGSNFTLKIRSTKLEDSAMYFCASSEARPIVYEQYFGPGTRLTVT.

The chain is built from TRBV14 and TRBJ2-5; D perhaps matches TRBD1 (5 bases). The length of the CDR3 is 15 residues. Looked up from germline, CDR1 is SGHDN and CDR2 is FVKESK. Trimming took off 1 base at V and 5 bases at J, with 14 bases between the two ends. This CDR3 is CASSQGVLGRETQYF. CDR3 sequence (DNA): TGTGCCAGCAGCCAAGGGGTCCTGGGGCGTGAGACCCAGTACTTC.

The chain couples TRBV5-1 to TRBJ1-1; D call uncertain. This CDR3 comprises 15 residues. Trimming removed 0 bases at V and 1 base at J, with 10 bases between. Germline CDR1 is SGHRS and CDR2 is YFSETQ. The CDR3 region has the DNA TGCGCCAGCAGCTTGGCCGGAGGCCAGAACACTGAAGCTTTCTTT. Amino acids: CASSLAGGQNTEAFF.

The V call is TRBV11-2, the J call TRBJ1-2; 8 nucleotides agree with TRBD1. J was trimmed by 4 bases and V by 5 bases; bases with no gene match: 9. The CDR3 length is 15 residues. Looked up from germline, CDR1 is SGHAT and CDR2 is FQNNGV. The DNA for the CDR3 is TGTGCCAGCAGCCCCAACCGCGGACAGGGCTATGGCTACACCTTC. It codes for CASSPNRGQGYGYTF.

The chain links TRBV24-1 to TRBJ2-2, with TRBD2 matching over 8 bases. Trimming at V came to 2 bases and at J to 0 bases, leaving 4 bases not matched to a gene. The CDR3 covers 17 residues. Germline loops: CDR1 KGHDR, CDR2 SFDVKD. CDR3 residues: CATSDYSSGANTGELFF. CDR3 bases: TGTGCCACCAGTGATTATAGTAGCGGGGCGAACACCGGGGAGCTGTTTTTT.

The chain couples TRBV4-3 to TRBJ1-1; the D gene is possibly TRBD1 (5 bases). CDR1 and CDR2 (germline): LGHNA, YSLEER. V lost 1 base to trimming and J lost 6 bases, with 9 bases between them. CDR3 size: 13 residues. CDR3 loop: CASSQGREAEAFF. CDR3 bases: TGCGCCAGCAGCCAAGGCAGGGAAGCTGAAGCTTTCTTT.

V gene TRBV7-9 combines with J gene TRBJ2-2; the match to TRBD2 covers 7 bases. V trimming: 6 bases; J trimming: 4 bases; junction bases outside the gene matches: 11. The CDR3 spans 16 residues. Germline CDR1 is SEHNR and CDR2 is FQNEAQ (reference sequence). As DNA, the CDR3 is TGTGCCAGCAGTCCGGATCGGGGGGATAGCACCGGGGAGCTGTTTTTT. It codes for CASSPDRGDSTGELFF.

The chain uses TRBV19 and TRBJ1-2; a weak D match, TRBD1 (6 bases). The V gene lost 5 bases and the J gene lost 8 bases, with 15 bases spanning the gap. Germline loops: CDR1 LNHDA, CDR2 SQIVND (reference sequence). The CDR3 contains 13 residues. CDR3 loop: CASSPTGYVGYTF. The CDR3 nucleotides read TGTGCCAGTAGTCCGACAGGATATGTGGGCTACACCTTC.

V and J are TRBV12-3 or TRBV12-4 and TRBJ1-6; 7 bases are shared with TRBD1. CDR3 length: 12 amino acids. V shed 5 bases and J 15 bases; nucleotides not matched to a gene: 7. The DNA for the CDR3 is TGTGCCAGCAGTCGGGACAGACCGCACCTCCACTTT. As protein: CASSRDRPHLHF.

V usage is TRBV2 and J usage is TRBJ1-5; 10 bases map to TRBD1. The CDR3 runs to 14 residues. Germline V gives CDR1 SNHLY, CDR2 FYNNEI. The V segment lost 4 bases and the J segment 5 bases; nucleotides outside the gene matches: 2. DNA of the CDR3: TGTGCCAGCAGTGGGGACAGGGGATATCAGCCCCAGCATTTT. Translation: CASSGDRGYQPQHF.

This chain links TRBV12-5 with TRBJ2-1, with D maybe TRBD2 (6 bases). The CDR3 loop spans 15 amino acids. CDR1 is LGHNT and CDR2 is FRNRAP in the germline V gene. Trimming stripped 7 bases from V and 0 bases from J, with 13 bases between. CDR3 in amino acids: CASAPGRGSYNEQFF. CDR3 bases: TGTGCTAGTGCCCCCGGGCGGGGCTCCTACAATGAGCAGTTCTTC.

This chain links TRBV6-6 with TRBJ1-2; unclear D gene. The CDR3 contains 15 residues. V was shortened by 2 bases and J by 8 bases, with 18 bases between the two germline ends. Germline assignment: CDR1 MNHNY and CDR2 SVGAGI (reference sequence). The CDR3 here is CASSYPSSGLYGYTF. The CDR3 coding sequence is TGTGCCAGCAGTTACCCCTCCTCGGGGTTGTACGGCTACACCTTC.

J is TRBJ2-3 and V is TRBV5-4, with 8 bases lining up with TRBD2. V lost 0 bases, J lost 4 bases, and 1 base stayed unmatched. CDR3 size: 14 residues. CDR1 is SGHNT and CDR2 is YYREEE in the germline V gene (reference sequence). In DNA form, the CDR3 reads TGTGCCAGCAGCTTGGCTAGCGGGTCAGATACGCAGTATTTT. Amino acid sequence: CASSLASGSDTQYF. Based on the CDR3 plus reference TRBV5-4 and TRBJ2-3, the full variable domain is ETGVTQSPTHLIKTRGQQVTLRCSSQSGHNTVSWYQQALGQGPQFIFQYYREEENGRGNFPPRFSGLQFPNYSSELNVNALELDDSALYLCASSLASGSDTQYFGPGTRLTVL.

The chain has TRBV27 and TRBJ2-7; weak D call: TRBD2 (6 bases). The CDR3 totals 16 residues. In germline, CDR1 is MNHEY, CDR2 SMNVEV (reference sequence). V was trimmed by 4 bases and J by 0 bases, leaving 16 bases between them. DNA of the CDR3: TGTGCCAGCAGTTCGTTCCGGGGGACGAGCTCCTACGAGCAGTACTTC. This codes for CASSSFRGTSSYEQYF.

The chain combines TRBV11-1 with TRBJ2-5; maybe TRBD2 (6 bases). V lost 1 base and J 5 bases, leaving 11 bases between the germline ends. This CDR3 spans 14 amino acids. Germline values: CDR1 SGHAT, CDR2 FQDESV (reference sequence). Here the CDR3 DNA reads TGTGCCAGCAGCTTAGGGAGGGAATCGGAGACCCAGTACTTC. Its protein is CASSLGRESETQYF.

The chain uses TRBV5-1 and TRBJ2-7, with no clear D. Per germline, CDR1 SGHRS and CDR2 YFSETQ. V was pared by 2 bases and J by 2 bases, with 17 bases between. The CDR3 is 16 amino acids. CDR3 loop: CASSFATTLPTYEQYF. The CDR3 coding sequence is TGCGCCAGCAGCTTCGCGACAACTCTACCCACCTACGAGCAGTACTTC.

The rearrangement links TRBV6-5 to TRBJ1-6, with TRBD1 matching 7 bases. Germline CDR1 MNHEY, CDR2 SVGAGI. With V trimmed by 0 bases and J by 4 bases, 0 bases remained unmatched. This CDR3 is built from 15 residues. CDR3 DNA sequence: TGTGCCAGCAGTTACTCGGGACAGTATAATTCACCCCTCCACTTT. Residues: CASSYSGQYNSPLHF.

The chain employs TRBV7-6 and TRBJ2-2; 11 nucleotides line up with TRBD2. Germline V lookup: CDR1 SGHVS, CDR2 FNYEAQ. V dropped 5 bases and J dropped 10; count of bases not matched to a gene: 9. This CDR3 comprises 15 residues. CDR3 sequence: CASSRSLAGGQELFF. The CDR3 DNA reads as TGTGCCAGCAGCCGGTCCCTAGCGGGAGGCCAGGAGCTGTTTTTT.

This chain joins TRBV19 and TRBJ1-1, with 7 bases identical to TRBD1. Germline lookup yields CDR1 LNHDA and CDR2 SQIVND (reference sequence). CDR3 length: 15 residues. V was pared by 7 bases and J by 6 bases, with 14 bases of the junction left unmatched. CDR3 sequence (DNA): TGTGCCAGTATCCCCTCCGTAAACAGGGGATCTGAAGCTTTCTTT. It is translated as CASIPSVNRGSEAFF.

The chain links TRBV18 to TRBJ2-3; 7 bases are shared with TRBD2. V lost 6 bases and J lost 2; bases outside the gene matches: 26. The CDR3 has 21 amino acids. Germline V gene sequence: CDR1 KGHSH, CDR2 LQKENI. CDR3 loop: CASSPRLGAGRQQEDTDTQYF. DNA for the CDR3: TGTGCCAGCTCCCCGAGGTTGGGAGCGGGGCGTCAACAGGAGGACACAGATACGCAGTATTTT.

This chain links TRBV12-3 or TRBV12-4 with TRBJ2-5; no reliable D call. This CDR3 has 13 amino acids. Trimming took 3 bases from V and 1 from J, leaving 6 bases between them. The chain's CDR3 is CASSLSLQETQYF. The CDR3 DNA reads TGTGCCAGCAGTTTGAGTCTCCAAGAGACCCAGTACTTC.